The following is a TCR beta chain sequence with its context. Its antigen is as yet unknown. This specimen belongs to a study of circulating and synovial CD4+ cells in juvenile arthritis. The study, taken as a whole, reports: Deeper sequencing increased measured overlap with synovial clonotypes. Bulk blood CD4 repertoires were more diverse than these. Compared with bulk blood, circulating pathogenic-like lymphocytes shared substantially more CDR3 sequences with synovial T cells.

Generated by immunoSEQ multiplex PCR, the TCRdb table keeps only in-frame clones and is missing some. The data contain about 33,000 clones, about 95% of them singletons. The receptor was isolated from a human donor with juvenile idiopathic arthritis. Material: CD4+ T cells from blood.

The CDR3 nucleotides are TGTGCCAGCAGTGAAACGGCTAGCGGGGGGGCCTACGAGCAGTACTTC. This sequence encodes CASSETASGGAYEQYF. The chain uses TRBV2 and TRBJ2-7; 12 bases align to TRBD2. Germline V lookup: CDR1 SNHLY, CDR2 FYNNEI. The CDR3 is made up of 16 amino acids. V was clipped by 2 bases and J by 2 bases; unmatched bases: 4.